This TCR beta chain was recorded in a study of cytomegalovirus exposure and HLA in healthy donors. Trimming removed 4 bases from V and 9 bases from J; junction bases left unmatched: 10. The CDR3 has 15 residues. Looked up from germline, CDR1 is SGHDT and CDR2 is YYEEEE. The PCR employed 60 Vbeta primers together with 13 Jbeta primers. Sequencing used immunoSEQ multiplex PCR; TCRdb keeps in-frame clones, though not all of them. This table has more than 110,000 clones, around 79% appearing once. This clonotype originated in a man in his late teens or twenties in good health and CMV-seronegative. Material for sequencing was PBMCs. V usage is TRBV5-6 and J usage is TRBJ2-1; 10 bases match TRBD1. CDR3 in DNA: TGTGCCAGCAGCAGAGGGACAGGGGCTTACGGTGAGCAGTTCTTC. Encoded protein: CASSRGTGAYGEQFF.